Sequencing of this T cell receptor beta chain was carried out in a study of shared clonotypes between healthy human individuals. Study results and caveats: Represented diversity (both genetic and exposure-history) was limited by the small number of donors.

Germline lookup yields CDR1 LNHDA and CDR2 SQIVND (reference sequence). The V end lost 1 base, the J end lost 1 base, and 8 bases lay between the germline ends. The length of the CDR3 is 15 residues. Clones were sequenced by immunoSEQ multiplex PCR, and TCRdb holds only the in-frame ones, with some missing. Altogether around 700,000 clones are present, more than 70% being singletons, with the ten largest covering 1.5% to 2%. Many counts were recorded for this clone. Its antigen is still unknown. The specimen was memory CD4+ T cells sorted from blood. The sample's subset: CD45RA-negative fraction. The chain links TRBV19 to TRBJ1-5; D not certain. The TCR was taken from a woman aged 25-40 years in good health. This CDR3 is CASSIAVRSNQPQHF. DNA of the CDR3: TGTGCCAGTAGTATAGCGGTGCGGAGCAATCAGCCCCAGCATTTT. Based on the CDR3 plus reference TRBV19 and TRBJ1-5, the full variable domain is DGGITQSPKYLFRKEGQNVTLSCEQNLNHDAMYWYRQDPGQGLRLIYYSQIVNDFQKGDIAEGYSVSREKKESFPLTVTSAQKNPTAFYLCASSIAVRSNQPQHFGDGTRLSIL.